Following are 17 T cell receptor beta chains from one sample sequenced in a study of T cell responses to AZD1222 COVID-19 vaccine. The method was immunoSEQ multiplex PCR; TCRdb's version includes in-frame clones alone and lacks a portion of them. The repertoire has about 170,000 clones, approximately 95% of them found once; the top ten carry approximately 4%. The sample in question was peripheral blood, obtained on day 0 of AZD1222 vaccination. The source is an adult in good health.

Here the CDR3 DNA reads TGCGCCAGCATGCAGGACGACCGCTCCTACGAGCAGTACTTC. Its protein is CASMQDDRSYEQYF. This rearrangement joins TRBV5-1 to TRBJ2-7; D gene ambiguous. Trimming left V 6 bases short and J 0 bases short, with 13 bases between. Germline lookup yields CDR1 SGHRS and CDR2 YFSETQ. This CDR3 is 14 amino acids long.

The V and J genes are TRBV12-3 or TRBV12-4 and TRBJ2-5; D gene ambiguous. The V end was cut by 7 bases, the J end by 0 bases, with 3 bases between. The CDR3 extends over 11 amino acids. The CDR3 coding sequence is TGTGCCAGCACGTACCAAGAGACCCAGTACTTC. Translated: CASTYQETQYF.

There are a few counts of this clone. The V call is TRBV7-7, the J call TRBJ2-2; 13 nucleotides line up with TRBD2. CDR1 is SSHAT and CDR2 is FNYEAQ in the germline V gene (reference sequence). This CDR3 is 16 amino acids long. The trim removed 10 bases at V and 7 bases at J, leaving 12 bases unmatched. CDR3 nucleotides: TGTGCCATCCAGGGGGGGACTAGCGGGACCGGCGGGGAGCTGTTTTTT. This sequence encodes CAIQGGTSGTGGELFF.

This chain joins TRBV24-1 and TRBJ2-1, with 10 bases fitting TRBD1. Unmatched junction bases numbered 5, after V lost 4 bases and J lost 6 bases. This CDR3 region has 15 residues. Germline V lookup: CDR1 KGHDR, CDR2 SFDVKD. The CDR3 region is CATSDSWDRGNEQFF. CDR3 DNA: TGTGCCACCAGTGACTCCTGGGACAGGGGCAATGAGCAGTTCTTC.

V gene TRBV4-1 combines with J gene TRBJ2-7, with 7 bases lining up with TRBD1. Germline V gene data show CDR1 as MGHRA and CDR2 as YSYEKL. The CDR3 extends over 16 amino acids. The V and J ends lost 0 bases and 3 bases, in that order; junction bases with no gene match: 8. This CDR3 is CASSQERGGLRYEQYF. The DNA for the CDR3 is TGCGCCAGCAGCCAAGAAAGAGGGGGCCTACGCTACGAGCAGTACTTC.

The V call is TRBV19, the J call TRBJ1-2, with D uncertain. Germline CDR1 LNHDA, CDR2 SQIVND (reference sequence). Trimming pared 7 bases from V and 2 bases from J, leaving 14 bases between. The CDR3 is 14 residues long. The CDR3, as DNA: TGTGCCAGTAAACCGCCCAGTCCCAACTATGGCTACACCTTC. Protein: CASKPPSPNYGYTF.

The chain has TRBV5-1 and TRBJ2-7; no clear D. Germline CDR1 and CDR2: SGHRS and YFSETQ. Trimming left V 1 base short and J 1 base short, with 9 bases between. The CDR3 contains 14 residues. CDR3 in DNA: TGCGCCAGCAGCTTGTTGGAGTTTTCCTACGAGCAGTACTTC. Encoded protein: CASSLLEFSYEQYF.

The V call is TRBV24-1, the J call TRBJ1-1, with D possibly matching TRBD1 (5 bases). Trimming pared 4 bases from V and 4 bases from J, leaving 6 bases between. Germline V lookup: CDR1 KGHDR, CDR2 SFDVKD. The CDR3 consists of 12 residues. CDR3 in DNA: TGTGCCACCAGTGACGGGGGCACTGAAGCTTTCTTT. This gives the protein CATSDGGTEAFF.

The chain joins TRBV4-1 to TRBJ1-5; D uncertain. Per the germline V gene, CDR1 is MGHRA and CDR2 is YSYEKL. Between the trimmed V and J ends, which lost 0 bases and 8 bases, there was a span of 14 bases. The CDR3 is 15 residues long. The CDR3 is CASSQDLGKSKPQHF. CDR3 coding DNA: TGCGCCAGCAGCCAAGATTTAGGGAAGTCCAAGCCCCAGCATTTT.

The V and J genes are TRBV29-1 and TRBJ2-5, with D possibly TRBD1 on 5 matching bases. Germline CDR1 is SQVTM and CDR2 is ANQGSEA. Deletions cut 5 bases from V and 4 bases from J, with 11 bases between. This CDR3 region has 12 residues. CDR3 DNA sequence: TGCAGCGTTTACAGGACCCTAGAGACCCAGTACTTC. This translates into CSVYRTLETQYF.

This chain links TRBV28 with TRBJ1-1, with a tentative D call TRBD1 (5 bases). V lost 4 bases and J lost 4, with 7 bases in between. CDR3 length: 12 amino acids. In germline, CDR1 is MDHEN, CDR2 SYDVKM. CDR3 residues: CASSSRVTEAFF. Written as DNA, the CDR3 is TGTGCCAGCAGTTCCAGGGTCACTGAAGCTTTCTTT.

The V call is TRBV11-2, the J call TRBJ1-2; 7 bases fit TRBD1. The CDR3 length is 12 residues. The V gene end was trimmed by 11 bases and the J gene end by 8 bases; junction bases not matched to a gene: 11. Germline-derived CDR1 and CDR2 are SGHAT and FQNNGV. CDR3 DNA: TGTGCCCAGGGGGTCGGGTCGCGGGGCTACACCTTC. This codes for CAQGVGSRGYTF.

The CDR3, as DNA: TGCGCCAGCAGTAATCAGCTGAACACTGAAGCTTTCTTT. Protein product: CASSNQLNTEAFF. This chain joins TRBV10-1 and TRBJ1-1; D ambiguous. CDR1 WNHNN and CDR2 SYGVQD come from the germline V gene (reference sequence). Trimming cost V 5 bases and J 0 bases, with 7 bases left between them. The CDR3 sequence is 13 residues long.

The rearrangement links TRBV6-6 to TRBJ1-3, with D tentatively TRBD1 (5 bases). Germline V lookup: CDR1 MNHNY, CDR2 SVGAGI (reference sequence). This CDR3 spans 16 amino acids. V was shortened by 8 bases and J by 3 bases, with 20 bases between the two germline ends. CDR3 protein: CASGQQPQGGGNTIYF. The CDR3 DNA reads as TGTGCCAGCGGACAACAGCCCCAGGGAGGTGGAAACACCATATATTTT.

The chain joins TRBV20-1 to TRBJ1-6; D is unclear. Trimming stripped 3 bases from V and 0 bases from J, with 9 bases between. Per germline, CDR1 DFQATT and CDR2 SNEGSKA (reference sequence). The CDR3 extends over 15 amino acids. Written as DNA, the CDR3 is TGCAGTGCTAGTGTGGGCCTCTCCTATAATTCACCCCTCCACTTT. Translating it yields CSASVGLSYNSPLHF.

As regards this clone: This specimen includes other DNA sequences encoding the same CDR3. The gene calls are TRBV7-9 and TRBJ1-2; 7 bases map to TRBD1. From germline, CDR1 is SEHNR and CDR2 FQNEAQ (reference sequence). V was pared by 5 bases and J by 5 bases, with 5 bases of the junction left unmatched. The CDR3 has 13 amino acids. As DNA, the CDR3 is TGTGCCAGCAGCACCGGACAGGTTTATGGCTACACCTTC. As protein: CASSTGQVYGYTF. Looking up the rest from reference TRBV7-9 and TRBJ1-2 gives the full variable domain: DTGVSQNPRHKITKRGQNVTFRCDPISEHNRLYWYRQTLGQGPEFLTYFQNEAQLEKSRLLSDRFSAERPKGSFSTLEIQRTEQGDSAMYLCASSTGQVYGYTFGSGTRLTVV.

V gene TRBV27 combines with J gene TRBJ1-5, with D uncertain. The length of the CDR3 is 14 residues. Germline lookup yields CDR1 MNHEY and CDR2 SMNVEV (reference sequence). Trimming took 4 bases from V and 6 from J, leaving 13 bases between them. As DNA, the CDR3 is TGTGCCAGCAGTTGGACCCGGAAAAGTCAGCCCCAGCATTTT. Translated, it gives CASSWTRKSQPQHF.